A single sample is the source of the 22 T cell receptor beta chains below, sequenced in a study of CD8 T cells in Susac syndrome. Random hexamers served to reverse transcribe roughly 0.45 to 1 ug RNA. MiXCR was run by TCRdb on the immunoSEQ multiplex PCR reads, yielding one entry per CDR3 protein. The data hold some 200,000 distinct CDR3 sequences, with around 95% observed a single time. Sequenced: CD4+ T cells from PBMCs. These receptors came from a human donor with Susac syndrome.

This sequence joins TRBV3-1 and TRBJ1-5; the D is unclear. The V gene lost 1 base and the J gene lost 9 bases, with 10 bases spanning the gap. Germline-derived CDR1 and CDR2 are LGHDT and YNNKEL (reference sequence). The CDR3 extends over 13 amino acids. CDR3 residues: CASSQALTLPQHF. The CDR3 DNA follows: TGTGCCAGCAGCCAAGCCCTTACTCTGCCCCAGCATTTT.

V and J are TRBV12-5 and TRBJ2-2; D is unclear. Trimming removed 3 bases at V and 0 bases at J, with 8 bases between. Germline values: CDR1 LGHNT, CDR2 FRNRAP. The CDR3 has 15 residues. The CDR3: CASGLLAANTGELFF. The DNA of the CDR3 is TGTGCTAGTGGTTTATTGGCAGCGAACACCGGGGAGCTGTTTTTT.

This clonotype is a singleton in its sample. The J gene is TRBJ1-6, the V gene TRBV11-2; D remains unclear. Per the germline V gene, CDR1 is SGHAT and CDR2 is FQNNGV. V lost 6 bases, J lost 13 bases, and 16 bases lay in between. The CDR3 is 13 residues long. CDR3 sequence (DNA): TGTGCCAGCAGACGGATCCCTTCGGGGCCCCTCCACTTT. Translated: CASRRIPSGPLHF. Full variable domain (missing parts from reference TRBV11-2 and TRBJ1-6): EAGVAQSPRYKIIEKRQSVAFWCNPISGHATLYWYQQILGQGPKLLIQFQNNGVVDDSQLPKDRFSAERLKGVDSTLKIQPAKLEDSAVYLCASRRIPSGPLHFGNGTRLTVT.

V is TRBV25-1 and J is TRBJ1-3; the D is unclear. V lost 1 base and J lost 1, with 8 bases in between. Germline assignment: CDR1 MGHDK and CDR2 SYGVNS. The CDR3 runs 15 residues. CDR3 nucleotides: TGTGCCAGCAGTGAATGGGAGGCTTCTGGAAACACCATATATTTT. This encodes CASSEWEASGNTIYF.

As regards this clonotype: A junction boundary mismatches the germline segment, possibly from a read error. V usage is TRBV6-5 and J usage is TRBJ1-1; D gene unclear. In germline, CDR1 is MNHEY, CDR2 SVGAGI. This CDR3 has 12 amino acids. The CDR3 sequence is CTSSYLGGMAFF. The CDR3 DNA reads TGTACCAGCAGTTACCTGGGCGGGATGGCTTTCTTT.

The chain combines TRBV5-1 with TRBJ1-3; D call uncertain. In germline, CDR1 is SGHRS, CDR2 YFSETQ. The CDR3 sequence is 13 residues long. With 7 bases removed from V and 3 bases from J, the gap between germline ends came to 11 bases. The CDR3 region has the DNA TGCGCCAGCCGTTTGACCATTGGAAACACCATATATTTT. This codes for CASRLTIGNTIYF.

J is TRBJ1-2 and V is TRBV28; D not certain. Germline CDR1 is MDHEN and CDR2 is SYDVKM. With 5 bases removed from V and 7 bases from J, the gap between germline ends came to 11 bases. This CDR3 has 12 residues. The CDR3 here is CASSIGRVGYTF. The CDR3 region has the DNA TGTGCCAGCAGTATCGGACGGGTTGGCTACACCTTC.

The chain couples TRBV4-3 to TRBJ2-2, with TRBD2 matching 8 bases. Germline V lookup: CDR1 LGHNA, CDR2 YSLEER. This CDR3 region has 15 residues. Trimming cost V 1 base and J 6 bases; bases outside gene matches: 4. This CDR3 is CASSQVGGGSGELFF. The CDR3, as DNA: TGCGCCAGCAGCCAAGTCGGGGGGGGGTCCGGGGAGCTGTTTTTT.

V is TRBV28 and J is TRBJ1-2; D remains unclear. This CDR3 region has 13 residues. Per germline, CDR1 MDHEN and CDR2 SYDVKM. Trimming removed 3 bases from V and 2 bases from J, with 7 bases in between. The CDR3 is CASSLATNYGYTF. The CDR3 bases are TGTGCCAGCAGTTTGGCTACCAACTATGGCTACACCTTC.

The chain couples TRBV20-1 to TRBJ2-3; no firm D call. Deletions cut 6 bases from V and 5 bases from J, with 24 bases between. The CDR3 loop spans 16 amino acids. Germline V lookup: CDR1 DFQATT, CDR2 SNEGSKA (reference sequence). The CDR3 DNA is TGCAGTGCCCCCGCCGGGTACGGTCAACATCGAGATACGCAGTATTTT. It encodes CSAPAGYGQHRDTQYF.

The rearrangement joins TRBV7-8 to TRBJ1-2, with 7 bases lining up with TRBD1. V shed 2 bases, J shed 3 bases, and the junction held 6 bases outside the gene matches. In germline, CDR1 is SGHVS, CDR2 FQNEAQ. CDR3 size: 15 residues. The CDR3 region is CASSLSLDRDYGYTF. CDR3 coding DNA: TGTGCCAGCAGCTTATCCCTTGACAGGGACTATGGCTACACCTTC.

The CDR3 region is CASSLLAEEETQYF. CDR3 coding DNA: TGTGCCAGCAGTTTACTAGCCGAGGAAGAGACCCAGTACTTC. The genes are TRBV12-3 or TRBV12-4 and TRBJ2-5, with D possibly TRBD2 on 5 matching bases. Trimming took off 2 bases at V and 3 bases at J, with 10 bases between the two ends. This CDR3 is 14 amino acids long.

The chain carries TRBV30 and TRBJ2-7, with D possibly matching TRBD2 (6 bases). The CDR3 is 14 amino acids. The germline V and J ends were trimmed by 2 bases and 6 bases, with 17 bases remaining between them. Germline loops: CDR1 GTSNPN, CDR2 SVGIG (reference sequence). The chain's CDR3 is CAWSRDSRRGEQYF. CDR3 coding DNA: TGTGCCTGGAGTCGGGACTCCAGGAGGGGCGAGCAGTACTTC. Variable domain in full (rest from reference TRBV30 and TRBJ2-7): SQTIHQWPATLVQPVGSPLSLECTVEGTSNPNLYWYRQAAGRGLQLLFYSVGIGQISSEVPQNLSASRPQDRQFILSSKKLLLSDSGFYLCAWSRDSRRGEQYFGPGTRLTVT.

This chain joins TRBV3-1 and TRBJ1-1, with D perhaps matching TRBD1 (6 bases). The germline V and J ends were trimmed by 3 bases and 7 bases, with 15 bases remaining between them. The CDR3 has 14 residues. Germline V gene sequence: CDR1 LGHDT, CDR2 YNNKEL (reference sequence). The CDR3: CASSQELGQIEAFF. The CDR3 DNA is TGTGCCAGCAGCCAGGAACTCGGACAGATTGAAGCTTTCTTT.

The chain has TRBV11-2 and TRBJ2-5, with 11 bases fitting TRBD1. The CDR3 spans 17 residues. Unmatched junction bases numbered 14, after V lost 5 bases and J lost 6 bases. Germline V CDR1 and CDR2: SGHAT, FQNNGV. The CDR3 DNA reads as TGTGCCAGCAGCCCCGTTCGGGGACAGGGGGATTTGAAGACCCAGTACTTC. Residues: CASSPVRGQGDLKTQYF.

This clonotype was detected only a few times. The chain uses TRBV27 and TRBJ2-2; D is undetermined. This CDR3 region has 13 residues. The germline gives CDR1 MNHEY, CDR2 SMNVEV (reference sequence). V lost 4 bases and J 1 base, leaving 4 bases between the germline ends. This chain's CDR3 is CASSYGNTGELFF. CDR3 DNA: TGTGCCAGCAGTTACGGGAACACCGGGGAGCTGTTTTTT.

CDR3 bases: TGTGCCAGCAGCCTCTGGACTAGCGGGGCCGCGAACACCGGGGAGCTGTTTTTT. Its translation: CASSLWTSGAANTGELFF. This sequence joins TRBV13 and TRBJ2-2; TRBD2 aligns across 12 bases. Germline trimming cut 5 bases from V and 0 bases from J; bases unmatched to any gene: 7. Germline V gives CDR1 PRHDT, CDR2 FYEKMQ (reference sequence). This CDR3 is 18 amino acids long.

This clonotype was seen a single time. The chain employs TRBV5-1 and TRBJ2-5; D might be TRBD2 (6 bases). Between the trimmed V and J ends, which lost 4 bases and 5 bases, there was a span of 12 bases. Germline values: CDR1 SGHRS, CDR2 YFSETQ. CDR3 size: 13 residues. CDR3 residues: CASSDAGRETQYF. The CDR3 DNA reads TGCGCCAGCAGCGATGCGGGGAGGGAGACCCAGTACTTC.

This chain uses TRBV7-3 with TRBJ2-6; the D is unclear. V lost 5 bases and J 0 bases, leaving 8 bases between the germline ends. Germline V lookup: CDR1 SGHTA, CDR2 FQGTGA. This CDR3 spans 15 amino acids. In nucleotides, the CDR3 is TGTGCCAGCAGCCCCTGGGGCTCTGGGGCCAACGTCCTGACTTTC. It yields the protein CASSPWGSGANVLTF.

CDR3 nucleotides: TGTGCCAGCAGCTTAAGAGGGACTAGCGGGGGACAGACCGGGGAGCTGTTTTTT. Protein product: CASSLRGTSGGQTGELFF. The chain is built from TRBV7-3 and TRBJ2-2; 14 bases fit TRBD2. Germline V lookup: CDR1 SGHTA, CDR2 FQGTGA. The V and J ends lost 1 base and 5 bases, in that order; junction bases with no gene match: 6. CDR3 size: 18 residues.

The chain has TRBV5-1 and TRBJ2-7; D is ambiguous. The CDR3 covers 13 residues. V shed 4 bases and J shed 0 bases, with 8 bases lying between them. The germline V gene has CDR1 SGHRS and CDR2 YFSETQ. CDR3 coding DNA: TGCGCCAGCAGCCCCGGAATCTCCTACGAGCAGTACTTC. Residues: CASSPGISYEQYF.

The CDR3 region is CASSPRTGINIQYF. The CDR3, as DNA: TGTGCCAGCAGCCCCCGGACAGGGATAAACATTCAGTACTTC. The chain links TRBV11-2 to TRBJ2-4, with 8 bases aligning to TRBD1. Germline trimming cut 5 bases from V and 6 bases from J; bases unmatched to any gene: 6. Germline V gives CDR1 SGHAT, CDR2 FQNNGV. This CDR3 is built from 14 residues.